These T cell receptor beta chains were read from a single sample in a study of cytomegalovirus exposure and HLA in healthy donors. Produced via immunoSEQ multiplex PCR; TCRdb's table is partial and in-frame only. The sample lists fewer than 85,000 clones, around 70% seen once, with 9.1% in the top ten. What was sequenced was PBMCs. Receptors were obtained from a middle-aged man in good health and CMV-seropositive. Both conserved end residues are part of each CDR3. Fields, in order: CDR3 protein, CDR3 DNA, J gene, clone size, D gene, V gene. The D gene is left open where the match is weak. Only part of the rows carry a size: once, few, many, or a class if the clone is expanded.

CDR3 protein: CASSQGPGVDEAFF
CDR3 DNA: TGTGCCAGCAGCCAGGGCCCGGGGGTGGATGAAGCTTTCTTT
J gene: TRBJ1-1
clone size: NA
D gene: NA
V gene: TRBV4-2

CDR3 protein: CASSAVAGAGETQYF
CDR3 DNA: TGTGCCAGCAGCGCAGTAGCGGGAGCTGGGGAGACCCAGTACTTC
J gene: TRBJ2-5
clone size: NA
D gene: TRBD2
V gene: TRBV9

CDR3 protein: CAWSVSGGNEQFF
CDR3 DNA: TGTGCCTGGAGCGTTTCGGGTGGCAATGAGCAGTTCTTC
J gene: TRBJ2-1
clone size: few
D gene: NA
V gene: TRBV30

CDR3 protein: CASSSGLADTDTQYF
CDR3 DNA: TGTGCCAGCAGCTCCGGACTAGCGGACACAGATACGCAGTATTTT
J gene: TRBJ2-3
clone size: NA
D gene: TRBD2
V gene: TRBV5-6

CDR3 protein: CASKGLAPQETQYF
CDR3 DNA: TGTGCCAGTAAAGGACTAGCCCCACAAGAGACCCAGTACTTC
J gene: TRBJ2-5
clone size: NA
D gene: TRBD2
V gene: TRBV28

CDR3 protein: CASSPGQFQSEAFF
CDR3 DNA: TGCGCCAGCAGCCCAGGACAGTTCCAGTCTGAAGCTTTCTTT
J gene: TRBJ1-1
clone size: NA
D gene: NA
V gene: TRBV5-1

CDR3 protein: CASSYSRSGGANEQFF
CDR3 DNA: TGTGCCAGCAGTTACTCGAGGAGCGGGGGGGCGAATGAGCAGTTCTTC
J gene: TRBJ2-1
clone size: NA
D gene: TRBD2
V gene: TRBV6-5

CDR3 protein: CATSLQQGTSSYEQYF
CDR3 DNA: TGTGCCACCAGCCTACAACAGGGAACCTCCTCCTACGAGCAGTACTTC
J gene: TRBJ2-7
clone size: few
D gene: NA
V gene: TRBV15

CDR3 protein: CASGREAAEQFF
CDR3 DNA: TGTGCCAGCGGCAGGGAAGCAGCCGAGCAGTTCTTC
J gene: TRBJ2-1
clone size: NA
D gene: NA
V gene: TRBV27

CDR3 protein: CSARPGQTQYF
CDR3 DNA: TGCAGTGCTAGACCTGGGCAGACCCAGTACTTC
J gene: TRBJ2-5
clone size: NA
D gene: NA
V gene: TRBV20-1

CDR3 protein: CASRNGPVAGELFF
CDR3 DNA: TGTGCCAGTCGTAACGGCCCGGTAGCGGGTGAGCTGTTTTTT
J gene: TRBJ2-2
clone size: NA
D gene: TRBD2
V gene: TRBV19

CDR3 protein: CSASGGLAGGNLYEQYF
CDR3 DNA: TGCAGCGCCTCGGGGGGACTAGCGGGGGGAAACCTTTACGAGCAGTACTTC
J gene: TRBJ2-7
clone size: NA
D gene: TRBD2
V gene: TRBV29-1

CDR3 protein: CASSRDGTGLQPQHF
CDR3 DNA: TGCGCCAGCAGCCGCGACGGGACAGGGCTTCAGCCCCAGCATTTT
J gene: TRBJ1-5
clone size: NA
D gene: TRBD1
V gene: TRBV4-3

CDR3 protein: CASSRTGVNEQYF
CDR3 DNA: TGCGCCAGCAGCCGGACAGGCGTAAACGAGCAGTACTTC
J gene: TRBJ2-7
clone size: few
D gene: TRBD1
V gene: TRBV4-3

CDR3 protein: CASTHRSVGPSKQFF
CDR3 DNA: TGTGCCAGCACCCACCGTAGTGTGGGCCCAAGCAAGCAGTTCTTC
J gene: TRBJ2-1
clone size: NA
D gene: NA
V gene: TRBV6-5

CDR3 protein: CASSVARVRNEQFF
CDR3 DNA: TGCGCCAGCAGTGTTGCGAGGGTTCGCAATGAGCAGTTCTTC
J gene: TRBJ2-1
clone size: NA
D gene: NA
V gene: TRBV10-1

CDR3 protein: CASSSDREAFF
CDR3 DNA: TGTGCCAGCTCTTCCGACAGGGAAGCTTTCTTT
J gene: TRBJ1-1
clone size: NA
D gene: NA
V gene: TRBV18

CDR3 protein: CAISPTGITNNEQFF
CDR3 DNA: TGTGCCATCAGCCCGACAGGGATAACCAACAATGAGCAGTTCTTC
J gene: TRBJ2-1
clone size: NA
D gene: TRBD1
V gene: TRBV10-3

CDR3 protein: CASSPNLRGPWTGELFF
CDR3 DNA: TGTGCCAGCAGCCCCAATCTCAGGGGTCCCTGGACCGGGGAGCTGTTTTTT
J gene: TRBJ2-2
clone size: NA
D gene: NA
V gene: TRBV12-1

CDR3 protein: CASSFGGTSGRVRTDTQYF
CDR3 DNA: TGTGCCAGCAGCTTTGGGGGGACTAGCGGGAGGGTCAGGACAGATACGCAGTATTTT
J gene: TRBJ2-3
clone size: few
D gene: TRBD2
V gene: TRBV11-2

CDR3 protein: CASSSVERGKREQYF
CDR3 DNA: TGTGCCAGCAGCTCAGTCGAACGGGGAAAGCGCGAGCAGTACTTC
J gene: TRBJ2-7
clone size: NA
D gene: NA
V gene: TRBV7-9

CDR3 protein: CASSPSGAVVYEQYF
CDR3 DNA: TGTGCCAGCAGTCCAAGCGGAGCAGTCGTCTACGAGCAGTACTTC
J gene: TRBJ2-7
clone size: NA
D gene: NA
V gene: TRBV28

CDR3 protein: CASTAGATIYF
CDR3 DNA: TGTGCCAGTACTGCTGGGGCCACCATATATTTT
J gene: TRBJ1-3
clone size: NA
D gene: NA
V gene: TRBV19

CDR3 protein: CASSSRTGWTDTQYF
CDR3 DNA: TGCGCCAGCAGTTCAAGGACAGGGTGGACAGATACGCAGTATTTT
J gene: TRBJ2-3
clone size: NA
D gene: TRBD1
V gene: TRBV10-1

CDR3 protein: CASSRDSRGQYF
CDR3 DNA: TGCGCCAGCAGCCGGGACAGTCGCGGGCAGTACTTC
J gene: TRBJ2-7
clone size: NA
D gene: TRBD1
V gene: TRBV5-1

CDR3 protein: CASSFLREEEQFF
CDR3 DNA: TGCGCCAGCAGCTTTTTGAGGGAGGAAGAGCAGTTCTTC
J gene: TRBJ2-1
clone size: NA
D gene: NA
V gene: TRBV5-1

CDR3 protein: CASSLEVGGGFNEQFF
CDR3 DNA: TGTGCCAGCAGCTTAGAGGTTGGGGGGGGGTTCAATGAGCAGTTCTTC
J gene: TRBJ2-1
clone size: once
D gene: TRBD2
V gene: TRBV7-9